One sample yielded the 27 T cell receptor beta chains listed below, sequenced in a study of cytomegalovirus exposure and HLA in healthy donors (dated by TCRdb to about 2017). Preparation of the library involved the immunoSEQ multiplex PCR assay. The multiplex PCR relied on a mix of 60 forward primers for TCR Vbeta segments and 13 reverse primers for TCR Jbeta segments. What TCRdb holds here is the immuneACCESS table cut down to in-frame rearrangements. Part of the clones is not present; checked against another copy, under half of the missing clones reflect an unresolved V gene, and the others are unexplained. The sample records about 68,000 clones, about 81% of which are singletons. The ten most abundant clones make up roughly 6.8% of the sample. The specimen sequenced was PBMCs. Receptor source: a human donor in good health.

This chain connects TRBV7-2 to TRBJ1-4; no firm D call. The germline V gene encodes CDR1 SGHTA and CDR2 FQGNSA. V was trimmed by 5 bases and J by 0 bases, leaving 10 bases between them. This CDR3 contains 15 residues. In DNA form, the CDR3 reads TGTGCCAGCAGCCAACCCGGAGCAACTAATGAAAAACTGTTTTTT. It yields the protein CASSQPGATNEKLFF.

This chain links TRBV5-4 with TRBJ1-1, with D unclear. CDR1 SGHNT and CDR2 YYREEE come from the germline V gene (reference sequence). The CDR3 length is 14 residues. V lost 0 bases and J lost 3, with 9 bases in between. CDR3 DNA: TGTGCCAGCAGCTTGGACCCCGGAGACACTGAAGCTTTCTTT. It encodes CASSLDPGDTEAFF.

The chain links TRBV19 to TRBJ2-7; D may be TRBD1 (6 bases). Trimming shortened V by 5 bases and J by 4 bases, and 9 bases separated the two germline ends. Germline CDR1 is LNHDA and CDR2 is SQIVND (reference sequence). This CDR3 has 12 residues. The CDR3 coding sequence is TGTGCCAGTAGTGTCAGGGGTTACGAGCAGTACTTC. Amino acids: CASSVRGYEQYF.

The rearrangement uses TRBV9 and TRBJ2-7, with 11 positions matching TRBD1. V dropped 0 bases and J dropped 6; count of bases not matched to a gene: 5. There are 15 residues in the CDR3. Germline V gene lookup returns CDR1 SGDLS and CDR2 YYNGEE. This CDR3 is CASSVGGTGGSEQYF. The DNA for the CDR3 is TGTGCCAGCAGCGTAGGTGGGACAGGGGGTTCCGAGCAGTACTTC. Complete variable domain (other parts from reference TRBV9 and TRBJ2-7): DSGVTQTPKHLITATGQRVTLRCSPRSGDLSVYWYQQSLDQGLQFLIQYYNGEERAKGNILERFSAQQFPDLHSELNLSSLELGDSALYFCASSVGGTGGSEQYFGPGTRLTVT.

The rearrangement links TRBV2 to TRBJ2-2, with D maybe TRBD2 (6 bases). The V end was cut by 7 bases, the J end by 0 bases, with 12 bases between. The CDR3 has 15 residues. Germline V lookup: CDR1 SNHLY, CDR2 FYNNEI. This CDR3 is CASTSTRTNTGELFF. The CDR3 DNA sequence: TGTGCCAGCACGTCGACTAGGACGAACACCGGGGAGCTGTTTTTT.

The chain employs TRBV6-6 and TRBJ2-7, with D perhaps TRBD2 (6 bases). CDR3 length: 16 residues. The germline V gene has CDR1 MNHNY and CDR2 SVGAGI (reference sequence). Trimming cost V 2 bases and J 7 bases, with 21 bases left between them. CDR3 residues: CASSYLRLENSGEQYF. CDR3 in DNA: TGTGCCAGCAGTTACCTAAGACTAGAAAACTCAGGGGAGCAGTACTTC.

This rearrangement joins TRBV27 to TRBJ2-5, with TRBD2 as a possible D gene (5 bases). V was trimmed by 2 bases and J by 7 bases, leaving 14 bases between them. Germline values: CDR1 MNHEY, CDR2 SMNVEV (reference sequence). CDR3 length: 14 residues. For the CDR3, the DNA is TGTGCCAGCAGTTTAAGGCGAGACGGAGGGACCCAGTACTTC. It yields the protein CASSLRRDGGTQYF.

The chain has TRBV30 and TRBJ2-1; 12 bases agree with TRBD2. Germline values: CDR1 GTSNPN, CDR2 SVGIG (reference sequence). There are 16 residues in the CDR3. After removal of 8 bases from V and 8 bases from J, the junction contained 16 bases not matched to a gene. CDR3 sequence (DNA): TGTGCCCAATCCGCCGGGCTAGCGGGGGGGGGCGATGAGCAGTTCTTC. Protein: CAQSAGLAGGGDEQFF.

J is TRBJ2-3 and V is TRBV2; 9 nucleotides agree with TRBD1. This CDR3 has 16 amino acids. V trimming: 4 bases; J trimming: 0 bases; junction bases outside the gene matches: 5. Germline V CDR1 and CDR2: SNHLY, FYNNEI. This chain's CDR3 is CASSGDRDRSTDTQYF. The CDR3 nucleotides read TGTGCCAGCAGTGGGGACAGGGATCGTAGCACAGATACGCAGTATTTT.

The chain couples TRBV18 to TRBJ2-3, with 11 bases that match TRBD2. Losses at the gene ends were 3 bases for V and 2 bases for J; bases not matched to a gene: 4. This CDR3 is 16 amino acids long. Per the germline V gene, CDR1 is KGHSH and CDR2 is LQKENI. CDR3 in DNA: TGTGCCAGCTCACCGCAGACTAGCGGGGCCACAGATACGCAGTATTTT. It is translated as CASSPQTSGATDTQYF.

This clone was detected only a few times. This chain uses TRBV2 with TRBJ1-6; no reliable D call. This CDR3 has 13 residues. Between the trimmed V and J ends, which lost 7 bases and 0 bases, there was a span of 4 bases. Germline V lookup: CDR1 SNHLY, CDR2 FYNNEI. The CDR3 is CASKSSYNSPLHF. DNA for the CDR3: TGTGCCAGCAAGAGCTCCTATAATTCACCCCTCCACTTT.

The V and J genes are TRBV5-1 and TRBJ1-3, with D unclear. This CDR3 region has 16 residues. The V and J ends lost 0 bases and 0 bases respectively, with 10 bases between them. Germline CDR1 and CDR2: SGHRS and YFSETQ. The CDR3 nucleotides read TGCGCCAGCAGCTTGGGGGGAGGAAGCTCTGGAAACACCATATATTTT. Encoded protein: CASSLGGGSSGNTIYF.

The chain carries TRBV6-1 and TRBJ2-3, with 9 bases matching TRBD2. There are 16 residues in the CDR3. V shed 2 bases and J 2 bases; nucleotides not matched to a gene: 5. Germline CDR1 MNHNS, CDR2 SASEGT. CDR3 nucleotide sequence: TGTGCCAGCAGTGAAACGACTAGCGGAAACACAGATACGCAGTATTTT. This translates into CASSETTSGNTDTQYF.

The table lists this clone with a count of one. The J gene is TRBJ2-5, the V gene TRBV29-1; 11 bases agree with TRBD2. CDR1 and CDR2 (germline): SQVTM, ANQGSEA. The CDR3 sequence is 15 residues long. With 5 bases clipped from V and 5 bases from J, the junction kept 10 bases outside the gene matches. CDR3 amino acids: CSVRVAGGRGETQYF. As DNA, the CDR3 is TGCAGCGTTCGGGTAGCGGGGGGGCGAGGGGAGACCCAGTACTTC.

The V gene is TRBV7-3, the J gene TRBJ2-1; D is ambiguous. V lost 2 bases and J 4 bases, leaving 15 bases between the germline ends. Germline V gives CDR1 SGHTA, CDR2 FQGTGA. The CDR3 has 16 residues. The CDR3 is CASSLQATSPYNEQFF. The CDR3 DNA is TGTGCCAGCAGCTTACAAGCGACCTCGCCGTACAATGAGCAGTTCTTC.

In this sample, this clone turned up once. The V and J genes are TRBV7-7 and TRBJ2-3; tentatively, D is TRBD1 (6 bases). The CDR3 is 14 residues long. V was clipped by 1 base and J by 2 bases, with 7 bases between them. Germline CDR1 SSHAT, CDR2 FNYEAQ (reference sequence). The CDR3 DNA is TGTGCCAGCAGCTTAGGGACAGTCACAGATACGCAGTATTTT. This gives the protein CASSLGTVTDTQYF.

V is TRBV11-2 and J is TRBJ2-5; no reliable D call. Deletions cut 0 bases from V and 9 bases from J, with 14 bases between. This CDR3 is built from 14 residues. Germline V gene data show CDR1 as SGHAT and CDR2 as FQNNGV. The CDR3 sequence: CASSLDSDFMAQYF. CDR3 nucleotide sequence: TGTGCCAGCAGCTTAGATAGTGACTTTATGGCCCAGTACTTC. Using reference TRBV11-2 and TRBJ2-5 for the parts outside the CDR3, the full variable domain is EAGVAQSPRYKIIEKRQSVAFWCNPISGHATLYWYQQILGQGPKLLIQFQNNGVVDDSQLPKDRFSAERLKGVDSTLKIQPAKLEDSAVYLCASSLDSDFMAQYFGPGTRLLVL.

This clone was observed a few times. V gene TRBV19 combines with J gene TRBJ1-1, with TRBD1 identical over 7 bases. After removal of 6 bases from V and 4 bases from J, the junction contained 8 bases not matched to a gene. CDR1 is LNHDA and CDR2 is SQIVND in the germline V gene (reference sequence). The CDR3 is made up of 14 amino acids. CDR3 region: CASRWTGRSTEAFF. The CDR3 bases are TGTGCCAGTAGGTGGACAGGTCGGTCCACTGAAGCTTTCTTT.

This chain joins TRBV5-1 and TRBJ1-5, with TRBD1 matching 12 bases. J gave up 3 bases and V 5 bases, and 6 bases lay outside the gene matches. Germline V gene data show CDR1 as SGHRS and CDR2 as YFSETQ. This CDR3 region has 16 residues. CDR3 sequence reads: CASRAGTGGANQPQHF. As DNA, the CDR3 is TGCGCCAGCAGGGCCGGGACAGGGGGCGCCAATCAGCCCCAGCATTTT. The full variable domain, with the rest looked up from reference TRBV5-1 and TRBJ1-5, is KAGVTQTPRYLIKTRGQQVTLSCSPISGHRSVSWYQQTPGQGLQFLFEYFSETQRNKGNFPGRFSGRQFSNSRSEMNVSTLELGDSALYLCASRAGTGGANQPQHFGDGTRLSIL.

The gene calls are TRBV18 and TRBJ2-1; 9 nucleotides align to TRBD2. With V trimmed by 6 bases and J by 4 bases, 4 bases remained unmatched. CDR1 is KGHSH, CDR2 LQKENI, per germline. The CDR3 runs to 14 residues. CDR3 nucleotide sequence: TGTGCCAGCTCTGCGGGGGGGCCTTACAATGAGCAGTTCTTC. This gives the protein CASSAGGPYNEQFF.

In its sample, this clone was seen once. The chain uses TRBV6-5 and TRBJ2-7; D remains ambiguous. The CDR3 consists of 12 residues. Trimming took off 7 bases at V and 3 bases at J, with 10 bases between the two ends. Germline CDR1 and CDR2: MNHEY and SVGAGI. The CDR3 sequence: CASINSYYEQYF. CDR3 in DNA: TGTGCCAGCATAAACTCCTACTACGAGCAGTACTTC.

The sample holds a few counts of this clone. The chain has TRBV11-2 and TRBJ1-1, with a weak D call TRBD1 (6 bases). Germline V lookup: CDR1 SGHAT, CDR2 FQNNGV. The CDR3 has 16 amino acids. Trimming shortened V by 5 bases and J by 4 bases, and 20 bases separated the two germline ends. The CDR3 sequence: CASSIYASGVRTEAFF. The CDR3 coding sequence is TGTGCCAGCAGCATATACGCCTCAGGGGTCCGCACTGAAGCTTTCTTT.

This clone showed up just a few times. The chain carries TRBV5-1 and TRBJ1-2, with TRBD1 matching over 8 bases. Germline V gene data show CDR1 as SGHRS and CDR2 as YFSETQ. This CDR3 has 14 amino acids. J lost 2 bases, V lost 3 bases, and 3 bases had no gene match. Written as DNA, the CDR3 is TGCGCCAGCAGCTCTTCAGGGGGCAACTATGGCTACACCTTC. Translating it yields CASSSSGGNYGYTF. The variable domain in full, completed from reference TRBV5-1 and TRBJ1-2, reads KAGVTQTPRYLIKTRGQQVTLSCSPISGHRSVSWYQQTPGQGLQFLFEYFSETQRNKGNFPGRFSGRQFSNSRSEMNVSTLELGDSALYLCASSSSGGNYGYTFGSGTRLTVV.

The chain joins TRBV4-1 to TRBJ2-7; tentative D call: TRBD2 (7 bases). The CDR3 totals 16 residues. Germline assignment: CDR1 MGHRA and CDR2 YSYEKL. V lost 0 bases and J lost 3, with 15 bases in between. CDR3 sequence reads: CASSQDGRGGLYEQYF. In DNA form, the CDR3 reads TGCGCCAGCAGCCAAGATGGGAGGGGGGGACTCTACGAGCAGTACTTC.

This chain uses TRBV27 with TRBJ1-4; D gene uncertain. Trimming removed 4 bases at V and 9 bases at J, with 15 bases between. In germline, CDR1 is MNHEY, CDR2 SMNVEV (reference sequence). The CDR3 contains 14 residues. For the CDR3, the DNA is TGTGCCAGCAGTTCCGAGAGGTCCTCTAAAAAACTGTTTTTT. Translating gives CASSSERSSKKLFF.

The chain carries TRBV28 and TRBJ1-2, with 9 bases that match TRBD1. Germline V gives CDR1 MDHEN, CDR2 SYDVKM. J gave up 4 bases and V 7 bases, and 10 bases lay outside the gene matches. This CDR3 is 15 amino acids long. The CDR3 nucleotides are TGTGCCAGCACCCTTTACAGGGGGCAGAGCTATGGCTACACCTTC. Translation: CASTLYRGQSYGYTF.

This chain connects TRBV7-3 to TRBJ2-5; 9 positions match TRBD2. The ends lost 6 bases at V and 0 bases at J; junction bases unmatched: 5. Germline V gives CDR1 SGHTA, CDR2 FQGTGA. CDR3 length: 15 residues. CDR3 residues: CASSPSGAYQETQYF. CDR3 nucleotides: TGTGCCAGCAGTCCTAGCGGGGCGTACCAAGAGACCCAGTACTTC.